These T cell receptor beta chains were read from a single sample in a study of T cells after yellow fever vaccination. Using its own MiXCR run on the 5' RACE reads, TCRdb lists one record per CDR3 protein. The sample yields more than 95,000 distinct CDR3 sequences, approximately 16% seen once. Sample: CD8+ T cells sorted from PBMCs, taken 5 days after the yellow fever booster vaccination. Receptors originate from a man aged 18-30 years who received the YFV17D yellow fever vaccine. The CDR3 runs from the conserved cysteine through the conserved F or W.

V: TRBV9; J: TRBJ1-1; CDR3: CASSGSGTNTEAFF
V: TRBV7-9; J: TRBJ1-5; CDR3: CASSPGRNQPQHF
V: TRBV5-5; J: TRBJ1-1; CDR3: CASSPGPLGNTEAFF
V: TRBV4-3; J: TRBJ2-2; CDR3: CASSQERTGGPDGELFF
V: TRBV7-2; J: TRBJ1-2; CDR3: CASSLLGQYYGYTF
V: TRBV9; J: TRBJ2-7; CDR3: CASSVGGVSSYEQYF
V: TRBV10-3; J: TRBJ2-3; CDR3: CAISEWTSGVTDTQYF
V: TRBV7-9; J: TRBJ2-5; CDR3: CASSFRGLETQYF
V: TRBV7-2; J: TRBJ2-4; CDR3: CASSVGLAGGNIQYF
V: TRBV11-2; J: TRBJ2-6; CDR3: CASSLSGAGANVLTF
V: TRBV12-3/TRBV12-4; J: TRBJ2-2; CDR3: CASSPIGGGAGELFF
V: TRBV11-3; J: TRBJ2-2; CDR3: CASSPAGVGNTGELFF
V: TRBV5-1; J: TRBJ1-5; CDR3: CASSLGQNQPQHF
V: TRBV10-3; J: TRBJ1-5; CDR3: CAISEPPGTGKFSNQPQHF
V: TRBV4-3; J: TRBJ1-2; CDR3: CASSDRTNYGYTF
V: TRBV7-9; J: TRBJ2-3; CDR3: CLGGGPDTQYF
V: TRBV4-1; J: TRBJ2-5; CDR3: CASSPGLAAHLYF
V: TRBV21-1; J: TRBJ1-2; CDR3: CASSKYWGVYGYTF
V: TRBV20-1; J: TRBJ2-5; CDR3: CTDIFQETQYF
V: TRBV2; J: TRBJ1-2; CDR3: CASTIDSYGYTF
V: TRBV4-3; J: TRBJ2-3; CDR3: CASSQDIGGGTDTQYF
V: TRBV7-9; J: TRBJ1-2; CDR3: CASSFPLVNYGYTF
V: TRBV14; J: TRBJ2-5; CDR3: CASSQVSTFETQYF
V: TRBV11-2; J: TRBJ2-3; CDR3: CASSLVVFGLDTQYF
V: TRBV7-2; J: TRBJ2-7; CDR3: CASRVNSGGNSYEQYF
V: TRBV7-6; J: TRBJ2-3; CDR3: CASSLERGPADTQYF
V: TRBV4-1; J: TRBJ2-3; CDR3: CASSIPGDTQYF
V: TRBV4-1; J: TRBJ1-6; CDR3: CASSHRAFGSPLHF
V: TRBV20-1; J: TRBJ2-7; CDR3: CSASSGDYEQYF
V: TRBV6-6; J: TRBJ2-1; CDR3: CASISRGGNNEQFF
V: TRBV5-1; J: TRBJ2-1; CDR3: CASSLAPGQGIYNEQFF
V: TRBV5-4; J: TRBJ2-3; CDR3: CASSRPGQATDTQYF
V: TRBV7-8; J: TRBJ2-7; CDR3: CASSYQLAGGDLVYEQYF
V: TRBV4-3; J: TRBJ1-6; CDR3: CASSQDLMEVGSPLHF
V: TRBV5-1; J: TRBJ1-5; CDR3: CASSLNPESNQPQHF
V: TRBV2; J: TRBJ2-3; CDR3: CASSEGDSRPLGTDTQYF
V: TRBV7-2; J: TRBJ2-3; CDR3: CASSLGGGVRGSTDTQYF
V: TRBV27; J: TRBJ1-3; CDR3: CASSLAASGNTIYF
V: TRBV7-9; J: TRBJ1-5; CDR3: CASSLGGNNQPQHF
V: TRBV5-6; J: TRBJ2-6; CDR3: CASSFRDGTHSGANVLTF
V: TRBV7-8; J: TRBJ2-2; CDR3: CASSSRKDPSGGARTGELFF
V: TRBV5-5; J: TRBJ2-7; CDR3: CASSPAGQGGAYEQYF
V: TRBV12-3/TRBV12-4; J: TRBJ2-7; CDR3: CASSLSGARDEQYF
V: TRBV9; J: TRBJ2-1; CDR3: CASSVATGGAGHFF
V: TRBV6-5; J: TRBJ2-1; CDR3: CASRPRSGLYNEQFF
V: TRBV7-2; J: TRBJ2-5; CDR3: CASSLKDPGSGRETQYF
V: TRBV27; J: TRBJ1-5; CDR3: CASSQDSDSNQPQHF
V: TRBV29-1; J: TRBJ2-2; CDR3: CSVEDPFLGQGPQNTGELFF
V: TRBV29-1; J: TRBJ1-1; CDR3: CSSGGGPEAFF
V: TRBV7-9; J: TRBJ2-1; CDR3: CASSYGTGDYNEQFF
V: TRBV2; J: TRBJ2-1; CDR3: CASSEAAGLTYNEQFF